This T cell receptor (beta chain) was identified during a study of blood T cell repertoires in COVID-19. From germline, CDR1 is SGHNT and CDR2 YENEEA. The CDR3 covers 14 residues. Between the trimmed V and J ends, which lost 1 base and 5 bases, there was a span of 11 bases. In the authors' workflow: Estimation of nucleated cell counts relied on the amplification of reference gene primers. Profiling relied on immunoSEQ multiplex PCR, and the TCRdb table lists in-frame clones only, not all of them. V and J calls plus clone size are reproduced from that table; the DNA served to infer D and trimming. Of roughly 140,000 clones in the sample, 80% to 90% were seen once.

The rearrangement joins TRBV11-3 to TRBJ2-5; no clear D. This TCR was sampled from a man aged 55 to 70 with active or convalescent COVID-19. The specimen sequenced was peripheral blood. The CDR3 loop reads CASSLGVAGETQYF. Here the CDR3 DNA reads TGTGCCAGCAGCTTAGGGGTAGCTGGCGAGACCCAGTACTTC. The complete variable domain, with remaining parts taken from reference TRBV11-3 and TRBJ2-5, reads EAGVVQSPRYKIIEKKQPVAFWCNPISGHNTLYWYLQNLGQGPELLIRYENEEAVDDSQLPKDRFSAERLKGVDSTLKIQPAELGDSAVYLCASSLGVAGETQYFGPGTRLLVL.